This T cell receptor (beta chain) is drawn from a study of STAT5B mutations in CD4+ large granular lymphocyte leukemia (dated by TCRdb to the early 2020s). Study-level background: Among healthy controls, the CDR3 'QG' motif was associated with a particular HLA allele. The study compared the TCRbeta repertoires of patients with CD4+ T-cell large granular lymphocyte leukemia against those of healthy blood donors. The purity of purified fractions was confirmed by flow cytometry on FACSCanto II or FACSVerse to exceed 95% among lymphocytes. Summary of the overall study and its limitations: Main leukemic clonotypes were private to each patient, although 20% to 25% of the main leukemic clonotypes were found at low frequency in the non-leukemic repertoires of other patients. The data were not HLA-matched, and the relatively small sample size could explain the higher clonality seen in CD4+ compared with CD8+ T-LGLL. Compared with healthy CD4+ repertoires, CD4-sorted patient repertoires appeared more clonal, and this difference remained even after the putative leukemic clones were removed. TRBV06-family usage was enriched among the top patient clones (8/27) compared with healthy controls (2/35).

Healthy controls were roughly 36 blood donors whose buffy coats came from the Finnish Red Cross blood service. All TCR-sequenced material derived from peripheral blood: patient blood samples and healthy donor buffy coats. Ficoll-Hypaque gradient centrifugation was used to isolate peripheral blood mononuclear cells. CD4+ cells were magnetically purified from the buffy coats of healthy controls. The Gentra Puregene Cell and Tissue kit was used for genomic DNA extraction, and quantification was performed on a Qubit 2.0 fluorometer. From the germline V gene, CDR1 is SNHLY and CDR2 is FYNNEI. The CDR3 goes from the cysteine to the phenylalanine over 14 residues. The entry retains the CDR3 DNA only, 42 bases that are in frame from base 1. The germline ends are 16 bases apart after V is trimmed by 6 bases and J by 5 bases. For this clone: Its antigen specificity is not known. The input lacks base qualities; no much larger clone sits a single base away.

TCRbeta rearrangements were sequenced from genomic DNA using the immunoSEQ assay at survey resolution. In the authors' own workflow: In the TCR sequencing data, the smallest productive clonotype frequency that could be detected was 2.59 x 10-5. Only productive TCRbeta rearrangements, defined as complete and in-frame sequences, were included in the analyses. Clonality for each sample was calculated as Simpson clonality in the immunoSEQ Analyzer version 3.0. Clones were grouped by frequency into very rare, small, medium, large (1-20%) or hyperexpanded (>20%) categories. Generation probabilities were estimated with OLGA 1.2.3, V-gene circos plots were made with VDJtools, specificities were searched in VDJdb, and CDR3 motifs were identified with GLIPH. TCRdb took this table from immuneACCESS and kept in-frame rearrangements with V and J called. Such tables lack part of the clones; where checked against another copy, unresolved V genes explain under half of the gap, and the rest is unexplained. Clone size and V and J calls were adopted from that table, with D and trimming inferred from the DNA. The sample records 30,000 to 35,000 clones, over 65% of which are singletons. Of the sample, roughly 6.9% falls within the top ten clones.

The TCR was taken from a human donor in good health. Recombination linked TRBV2 to TRBJ1-2, and TRBD1 may be the D gene, going by 5 matching bases. The specimen was CD4+ T cells from blood buffy coats. The DNA is TGTGCCAGCAGGGGGGGAGTTGCGGGGTATGGCTACACCTTC. Its protein product is CASRGGVAGYGYTF.